Described below is a single T cell receptor (beta chain) sequence and its context. Its target is not known. The PCR made use of 60 Vbeta and 13 Jbeta primers. Generated by immunoSEQ multiplex PCR, the TCRdb table keeps only in-frame clones and is missing some. The sample shows some 76,000 clones, just over 85% of them seen only once. The V segment lost 2 bases and the J segment 7 bases; nucleotides outside the gene matches: 8. The CDR3 runs to 15 residues. Germline lookup yields CDR1 LNHDA and CDR2 SQIVND (reference sequence). The sample belongs to a study of cytomegalovirus exposure and HLA in healthy donors. Notes on the study in general: According to reports, the classifier identified cytomegalovirus status with high specificity and sensitivity. Most TCR sequences proved rare, with some public TCRs found in many donors. In a later analysis, at a false discovery rate of 0.05, approximately 16,000 TCR beta sequences were associated with HLA alleles.

This clonotype was obtained from a woman in her twenties or thirties in good health and CMV-seronegative. Sequencing was carried out using PBMCs. This rearrangement joins TRBV19 to TRBJ1-5, with 7 bases fitting TRBD1. CDR3 bases: TGTGCCAGTAGTATAAACAGGGGAGATCGCCAGCCCCAGCATTTT. This codes for CASSINRGDRQPQHF.